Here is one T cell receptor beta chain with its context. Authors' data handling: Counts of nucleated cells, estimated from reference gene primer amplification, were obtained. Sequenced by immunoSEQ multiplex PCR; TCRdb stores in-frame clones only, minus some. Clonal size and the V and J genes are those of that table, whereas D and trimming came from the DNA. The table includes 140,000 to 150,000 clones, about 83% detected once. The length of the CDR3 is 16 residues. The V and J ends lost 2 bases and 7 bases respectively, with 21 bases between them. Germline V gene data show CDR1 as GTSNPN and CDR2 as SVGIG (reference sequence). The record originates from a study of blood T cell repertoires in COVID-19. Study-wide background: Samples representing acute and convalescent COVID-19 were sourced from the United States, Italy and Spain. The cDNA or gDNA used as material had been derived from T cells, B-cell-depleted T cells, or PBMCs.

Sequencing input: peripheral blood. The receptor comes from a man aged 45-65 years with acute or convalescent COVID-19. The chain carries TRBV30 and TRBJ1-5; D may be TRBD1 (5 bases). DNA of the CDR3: TGTGCCTGGAGTCCCACCCTAGGAGGGGTTGGGCAGCCCCAGCATTTT. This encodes CAWSPTLGGVGQPQHF. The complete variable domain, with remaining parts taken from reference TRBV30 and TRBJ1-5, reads SQTIHQWPATLVQPVGSPLSLECTVEGTSNPNLYWYRQAAGRGLQLLFYSVGIGQISSEVPQNLSASRPQDRQFILSSKKLLLSDSGFYLCAWSPTLGGVGQPQHFGDGTRLSIL.